The rows below give T cell receptor beta chains drawn from one sample of a study of vaccination and CD4 T cells after COVID-19. Antigen specificity for these receptors is unknown. TCRdb analysed the PCR reads with MiXCR anew, one entry per CDR3 protein. The sample yields about 10,000 distinct CDR3 sequences, approximately 32% seen once. The sequences come from CD4+ T cells from blood, cultured in vitro, collected after SARS-CoV-2 vaccination. All receptors come from a human donor who had recovered from COVID-19. CDR3s include the opening cysteine and the closing phenylalanine or tryptophan. A D gene is named only where the DNA matches it firmly. Some rows mark clone size as missing; the rest say once, few, many or name a class of expanded clone.

abundance	d_gene	j_gene	v_gene	CDR3nt	CDR3aa
few	.	TRBJ1-2	TRBV28	TGTGCCGTCCGCGCCTATGGCTACACCTTC	CAVRAYGYTF
.	.	TRBJ2-3	TRBV28	TGTGCCAGCAGTTTACGAGGGGATACGCAGTATTTT	CASSLRGDTQYF
.	.	TRBJ2-2	TRBV6-2/TRBV6-3	TGTGCCAGCAGTTACCAGGGCCGGGGGTCCACCGGGGAGCTGTTTTTT	CASSYQGRGSTGELFF
.	TRBD1	TRBJ1-6	TRBV7-3	TGTGCCAGCAGCAGTGGACAGGCCATTAATTCACCCCTCCACTTT	CASSSGQAINSPLHF
.	TRBD2	TRBJ2-2	TRBV27	TGTGCCAGCAGCTTCAGACTAGCGGGAGGGACGAACACCGGGGAGCTGTTTTTT	CASSFRLAGGTNTGELFF
.	TRBD1	TRBJ1-1	TRBV27	TGTGCCAGCAGTTTAGCGGGGACAGGGGTTCCGGCTTTCTTT	CASSLAGTGVPAFF
few	TRBD2	TRBJ2-7	TRBV20-1	TGCAGTGCAAAGAGACTAGCCTCGGCCTACGAGCAGTACTTC	CSAKRLASAYEQYF
.	TRBD1	TRBJ1-1	TRBV19	TGTGCCAGTAGTAGACCAGGGGGCGCGAAGAACACTGAAGCTTTCTTT	CASSRPGGAKNTEAFF
medium-sized	.	TRBJ2-6	TRBV20-1	TGCAGTGCTAGAGAAAACAGGGGGGCCAACGTCCTGACTTTC	CSARENRGANVLTF
few	TRBD1	TRBJ2-7	TRBV7-9	TGTGCCAGCAGCTCCACAGGGGACGAGCAGTACTTC	CASSSTGDEQYF
few	.	TRBJ1-1	TRBV27	TGTGCCAGCAGTTTATGGGGAGATAACACTGAAGCTTTCTTT	CASSLWGDNTEAFF
.	TRBD1	TRBJ2-1	TRBV5-4	TGTGCCAGCAGCCAACCGACAGGGTCGGGGAATGAGCAGTTCTTC	CASSQPTGSGNEQFF
few	TRBD1	TRBJ1-4	TRBV20-1	TGCAGTGCGAGGGACAGCGGAAATGAAAAACTGTTTTTT	CSARDSGNEKLFF
.	.	TRBJ1-6	TRBV6-2/TRBV6-3	TGTGCCAGCACTGGGGGGTCCGGTAATTCACCCCTCCACTTT	CASTGGSGNSPLHF
.	TRBD2	TRBJ2-1	TRBV7-2	TGTGCCAGCAGCTTATTCGGGACTGGCGGGAGAAGCAATGAGCAGTTCTTC	CASSLFGTGGRSNEQFF
.	TRBD2	TRBJ2-7	TRBV5-5	TGTGCCAGCAGCCGTCTAGCGGGGTCCTACGAGCAGTACTTC	CASSRLAGSYEQYF
few	TRBD1	TRBJ1-2	TRBV6-2/TRBV6-3	TGTGCCAGCACTACCCTCCGAGGACAGGGAACCTATGGCTACACCTTC	CASTTLRGQGTYGYTF
once	TRBD1	TRBJ2-1	TRBV11-3	TGTGCCAGCAGCCCCGGACAGGGCTACAATGAGCAGTTCTTC	CASSPGQGYNEQFF
few	TRBD2	TRBJ2-3	TRBV15	TGTGCCACCAGCAGAGATTTAGGGACTAGCGGGACTAGCACAGATACGCAGTATTTT	CATSRDLGTSGTSTDTQYF
.	TRBD2	TRBJ2-7	TRBV28	TGTGCCAGCAGTTTCGTGAGCGGGAACAACTACGAGCAGTACTTC	CASSFVSGNNYEQYF
large	.	TRBJ2-7	TRBV7-2	TGTGCCAGCAGCTTAGCTTACGTATCCACGTACGAGCAGTACTTC	CASSLAYVSTYEQYF
few	TRBD1	TRBJ1-2	TRBV19	TGTGCCAGTACAGGGGGCTATGGCTACACCTTC	CASTGGYGYTF
.	.	TRBJ1-2	TRBV7-9	TGTGCCAGCAGCTTAGCGCGGAAGGGAGATGGCTACACCTTC	CASSLARKGDGYTF
few	.	TRBJ1-5	TRBV28	TGTGCCAGCAGCGTAGGGGGTCGGGATCAGCCCCAGCATTTT	CASSVGGRDQPQHF